The 21 T cell receptor beta chains below were found in one sample sequenced in a study of cytotoxic CD8 clonotypes in ibrutinib-treated CLL (dated by TCRdb to 2020 to 2022). The library was produced with the immunoSEQ multiplex PCR assay. The immuneACCESS repertoire file appears here via TCRdb, limited to in-frame rearrangements. These files lack a portion of the clones; in checked studies, under half of the deficit traces to unresolved V genes, and the cause of the others is not known. The sample profile shows around 150,000 clones; roughly 80% of them were found once. Of the sample, about 2.1% is held by the ten largest clones. The time point label on this specimen signifies: about a year on ibrutinib. This sample comprised PBMCs, obtained after 12 months of ibrutinib treatment. Receptors originate from a human donor with chronic lymphocytic leukemia.

The V call is TRBV19, the J call TRBJ1-1; 9 positions agree with TRBD1. Trimming cost V 8 bases and J 3 bases; bases outside gene matches: 10. Germline-derived CDR1 and CDR2 are LNHDA and SQIVND (reference sequence). CDR3 length: 15 amino acids. The CDR3 DNA sequence: TGTGCCAGTGCACCGGGACAGGGATTGGACACTGAAGCTTTCTTT. It translates to CASAPGQGLDTEAFF.

The J gene is TRBJ2-5, the V gene TRBV7-9; a possible D gene is TRBD2 (5 bases). Looked up from germline, CDR1 is SEHNR and CDR2 is FQNEAQ (reference sequence). The V gene lost 2 bases and the J gene lost 5 bases, with 12 bases spanning the gap. The CDR3 is 14 residues long. The CDR3 spells CASSLPGIPETQYF. The CDR3 DNA reads as TGTGCCAGCAGCTTACCGGGGATTCCGGAGACCCAGTACTTC.

The table lists this clone with a few counts. The V call is TRBV2, the J call TRBJ1-1; TRBD1 is a possible D gene (5 bases). The CDR3 spans 16 residues. Deletions cut 5 bases from V and 6 bases from J, with 22 bases between. Germline CDR1 is SNHLY and CDR2 is FYNNEI. The CDR3 coding sequence is TGTGCCAGCAGTAAACCGACTTTACAGGTAGGATCTGAAGCTTTCTTT. It codes for CASSKPTLQVGSEAFF.

This chain uses TRBV30 with TRBJ2-3, with D uncertain. V gave up 2 bases and J gave up 4 bases, with 4 bases separating them. The CDR3 totals 11 residues. Germline V gene data show CDR1 as GTSNPN and CDR2 as SVGIG (reference sequence). The CDR3 here is CAWSNSDTQYF. The DNA of the CDR3 is TGTGCCTGGAGTAATTCAGATACGCAGTATTTT.

The rearrangement joins TRBV19 to TRBJ1-1, with D unclear. Germline V CDR1 and CDR2: LNHDA, SQIVND (reference sequence). V was cut by 5 bases and J by 6 bases, with 4 bases left in between. The CDR3 totals 10 residues. CDR3 in DNA: TGTGCCAGTAGTGGGCCTGAAGCTTTCTTT. It yields the protein CASSGPEAFF.

As concerns this clone: The sample carries other DNA sequences with the same CDR3. This chain links TRBV4-3 with TRBJ2-1; D possibly corresponds to TRBD2 (6 bases). Per germline, CDR1 LGHNA and CDR2 YSLEER. The V and J ends lost 0 bases and 0 bases respectively, with 6 bases between them. The CDR3 loop spans 15 amino acids. Here the CDR3 DNA reads TGCGCCAGCAGCCAAGAGGGGGGCTCCTACAATGAGCAGTTCTTC. Its translation: CASSQEGGSYNEQFF.

V is TRBV6-5 and J is TRBJ2-2; D uncertain. Per the germline V gene, CDR1 is MNHEY and CDR2 is SVGAGI. V was shortened by 5 bases and J by 6 bases, with 10 bases between the two germline ends. The CDR3 extends over 13 amino acids. The CDR3 sequence is CASSPGSPGELFF. In DNA, the CDR3 is TGTGCCAGCAGTCCGGGTTCCCCCGGGGAGCTGTTTTTT.

CDR3 amino acids: CASSPTLYNEQFF. The DNA of the CDR3 is TGTGCCAGCTCACCCACCCTATACAATGAGCAGTTCTTC. The chain is built from TRBV18 and TRBJ2-1; D unclear. Germline V gene sequence: CDR1 KGHSH, CDR2 LQKENI. The length of the CDR3 is 13 residues. V was trimmed by 3 bases and J by 4 bases, leaving 7 bases between them.

Many counts were recorded for this clone. Other DNA sequences from this sample encode an identical CDR3 as well. The chain recombines TRBV5-1 with TRBJ1-5; TRBD1 might be the D (5 bases). V was cut by 2 bases and J by 2 bases, with 11 bases left in between. Germline lookup yields CDR1 SGHRS and CDR2 YFSETQ. The CDR3 consists of 15 residues. The CDR3 here is CASSLGQGGNQPQHF. The CDR3 DNA reads TGCGCCAGCAGCTTAGGGCAGGGAGGCAATCAGCCCCAGCATTTT.

The chain carries TRBV27 and TRBJ2-1; TRBD2 aligns across 12 bases. This CDR3 is built from 16 residues. Germline V gene sequence: CDR1 MNHEY, CDR2 SMNVEV (reference sequence). V gave up 5 bases and J gave up 11 bases; unmatched junction bases: 13. CDR3 residues: CASSLSQRGTSGQQFF. CDR3 nucleotide sequence: TGTGCCAGCAGTCTCTCACAACGAGGGACTAGCGGGCAGCAGTTCTTC.

The rearrangement uses TRBV15 and TRBJ2-7; 7 nucleotides match TRBD1. The germline V gene encodes CDR1 LNHNV and CDR2 YYDKDF (reference sequence). There are 15 residues in the CDR3. J lost 0 bases, V lost 3 bases, and 5 bases had no gene match. CDR3 coding DNA: TGTGCCACCAGCAGGGCCGGGACAGTCTCCTACGAGCAGTACTTC. It is translated as CATSRAGTVSYEQYF.

The V and J genes are TRBV6-6 and TRBJ1-3; D is undetermined. CDR3 length: 14 residues. With 6 bases removed from V and 2 bases from J, the gap between germline ends came to 11 bases. Germline V gene lookup returns CDR1 MNHNY and CDR2 SVGAGI (reference sequence). The CDR3: CASRTDGTGNTIYF. The CDR3 nucleotides are TGTGCCAGCAGGACGGACGGAACTGGAAACACCATATATTTT.

The chain carries TRBV25-1 and TRBJ2-7; no clear D gene. Germline V gives CDR1 MGHDK, CDR2 SYGVNS. V lost 5 bases and J 2 bases, leaving 16 bases between the germline ends. The CDR3 spans 15 residues. CDR3 nucleotide sequence: TGTGCCAGCAGTTCCTCTCCTTCATCCCCCTACGAGCAGTACTTC. Translating it yields CASSSSPSSPYEQYF.

The V and J genes are TRBV30 and TRBJ1-1; D not certain. The CDR3 has 13 residues. V was trimmed by 2 bases and J by 1 base, leaving 8 bases between them. Germline V lookup: CDR1 GTSNPN, CDR2 SVGIG (reference sequence). As DNA, the CDR3 is TGTGCCTGGAGTAACACAGCGAACACTGAAGCTTTCTTT. Amino acids: CAWSNTANTEAFF.

The chain is built from TRBV29-1 and TRBJ2-1; 9 bases agree with TRBD2. The CDR3 contains 14 residues. Germline loops: CDR1 SQVTM, CDR2 ANQGSEA. Trimming at V came to 6 bases and at J to 0 bases, leaving 3 bases not matched to a gene. For the CDR3, the DNA is TGCAGCGTCCTAGCGGGGAGCTCCTACAATGAGCAGTTCTTC. Encoded protein: CSVLAGSSYNEQFF.

CDR3 sequence: CASSLSGGNQPQHF. The CDR3, as DNA: TGTGCCAGCAGTTTATCCGGTGGCAATCAGCCCCAGCATTTT. The chain joins TRBV28 to TRBJ1-5; D unclear. V shed 1 base and J shed 2 bases, with 6 bases lying between them. Germline V lookup: CDR1 MDHEN, CDR2 SYDVKM. The CDR3 has 14 residues.

The chain has TRBV5-1 and TRBJ1-2; D is unclear. CDR1 SGHRS and CDR2 YFSETQ come from the germline V gene. Trimming left V 0 bases short and J 7 bases short, with 19 bases between. The CDR3 totals 16 residues. The DNA for the CDR3 is TGCGCCAGCAGCTTGGCTCCGGGGTCCGACGGAGGTGGCTACACCTTC. Protein product: CASSLAPGSDGGGYTF.

The J gene is TRBJ2-3, the V gene TRBV28; the match to TRBD1 covers 7 bases. CDR1 is MDHEN and CDR2 is SYDVKM in the germline V gene. The CDR3 sequence is 17 residues long. The trim removed 4 bases at V and 1 base at J, leaving 11 bases unmatched. The DNA of the CDR3 is TGTGCCAGCAGTTCTTACGCCGGGACAGTGGGCACAGATACGCAGTATTTT. This codes for CASSSYAGTVGTDTQYF. Together with reference TRBV28 and TRBJ2-3, the CDR3 gives the full variable domain: DVKVTQSSRYLVKRTGEKVFLECVQDMDHENMFWYRQDPGLGLRLIYFSYDVKMKEKGDIPEGYSVSREKKERFSLILESASTNQTSMYLCASSSYAGTVGTDTQYFGPGTRLTVL.

V is TRBV5-4 and J is TRBJ1-2, with 8 bases that match TRBD1. After removal of 3 bases from V and 2 bases from J, the junction contained 3 bases not matched to a gene. There are 14 residues in the CDR3. Germline assignment: CDR1 SGHNT and CDR2 YYREEE (reference sequence). The CDR3 loop is CASSWTGINYGYTF. CDR3 DNA sequence: TGTGCCAGCAGCTGGACAGGGATAAACTATGGCTACACCTTC.

The CDR3 region has the DNA TGTGCCAGCAGTTTATCAACTGGAAACACCATATATTTT. Amino acids: CASSLSTGNTIYF. The chain has TRBV28 and TRBJ1-3; D not resolved. V dropped 1 base and J dropped 2 bases, with 3 bases sitting between them. The CDR3 is 13 residues long. CDR1 is MDHEN and CDR2 is SYDVKM in the germline V gene.

The chain couples TRBV6-6 to TRBJ1-4; D call uncertain. The CDR3 totals 13 residues. Germline assignment: CDR1 MNHNY and CDR2 SVGAGI (reference sequence). V lost 2 bases and J 10 bases, leaving 11 bases between the germline ends. CDR3 protein: CASSYAAAGKLFF. CDR3 nucleotides: TGTGCCAGCAGTTACGCGGCAGCCGGAAAACTGTTTTTT.